These 31 T cell receptor beta chains originate from one sample sequenced in a study of cytomegalovirus exposure and HLA in healthy donors. Amplification used 60 Vbeta primers and 13 Jbeta primers. Libraries were prepared by immunoSEQ multiplex PCR; TCRdb keeps only in-frame clonotypes and omits some of them. The sample has roughly 180,000 clones, roughly 78% seen once; the top ten hold around 1.9%. Sequenced: PBMCs. The receptor set was obtained from a woman younger than 45 in good health and CMV-seronegative.

This clone was counted a few times. The chain is built from TRBV7-2 and TRBJ2-4; 7 positions agree with TRBD1. Unmatched junction bases numbered 16, after V lost 5 bases and J lost 0 bases. Germline loops: CDR1 SGHTA, CDR2 FQGNSA. The CDR3 is 19 amino acids. Here the CDR3 reads CASSPGTAKDSLAKNIQYF. Here the CDR3 DNA reads TGTGCCAGCAGCCCGGGGACAGCCAAGGATTCCTTAGCCAAAAACATTCAGTACTTC.

The chain carries TRBV2 and TRBJ2-1, with 8 bases matching TRBD1. This CDR3 is 13 amino acids long. CDR1 SNHLY and CDR2 FYNNEI come from the germline V gene. V dropped 4 bases and J dropped 7; count of bases not matched to a gene: 3. CDR3 region: CASSVNRGNEQFF. Here the CDR3 DNA reads TGTGCCAGCAGTGTAAACAGGGGGAATGAGCAGTTCTTC. The full variable domain, in which reference TRBV2 and TRBJ2-1 provide the parts outside the CDR3, is EPEVTQTPSHQVTQMGQEVILRCVPISNHLYFYWYRQILGQKVEFLVSFYNNEISEKSEIFDDQFSVERPDGSNFTLKIRSTKLEDSAMYFCASSVNRGNEQFFGPGTRLTVL.

There are a few counts of this clone. This chain links TRBV6-1 with TRBJ1-2; 8 positions match TRBD1. There are 14 residues in the CDR3. Germline V gene sequence: CDR1 MNHNS, CDR2 SASEGT. V lost 7 bases and J lost 4; bases outside the gene matches: 8. The CDR3 bases are TGTGCCAGCACGGCGACAGGGGAGGTCTATGGCTACACCTTC. This translates into CASTATGEVYGYTF.

The rearrangement joins TRBV6-5 to TRBJ2-3; 7 positions match TRBD2. The length of the CDR3 is 15 residues. Germline-derived CDR1 and CDR2 are MNHEY and SVGAGI. V lost 2 bases to trimming and J lost 5 bases; unmatched junction nucleotides: 7. In nucleotides, the CDR3 is TGTGCCAGCAGTTACGGGGGACCGGGGGGAGATACGCAGTATTTT. Translating gives CASSYGGPGGDTQYF.

This sequence joins TRBV5-4 and TRBJ1-4; D is uncertain. Trimming left V 4 bases short and J 1 base short, with 11 bases between. Germline assignment: CDR1 SGHNT and CDR2 YYREEE (reference sequence). The CDR3 runs to 15 residues. This CDR3 reads CASSPQPGTNEKLFF. The DNA of the CDR3 is TGTGCCAGCAGCCCTCAACCGGGAACTAATGAAAAACTGTTTTTT.

The chain is built from TRBV2 and TRBJ1-2, with 8 positions matching TRBD1. The ends lost 3 bases at V and 8 bases at J; junction bases unmatched: 8. Germline V CDR1 and CDR2: SNHLY, FYNNEI. This CDR3 spans 14 amino acids. The DNA of the CDR3 is TGTGCCAGCAGTGAGAAGAGGGACAGGACGGGCTACACCTTC. It encodes CASSEKRDRTGYTF.

J is TRBJ2-1 and V is TRBV4-3; 11 bases are shared with TRBD2. This CDR3 is built from 16 residues. V lost 0 bases and J lost 9; bases outside the gene matches: 7. Per germline, CDR1 LGHNA and CDR2 YSLEER. The CDR3 coding sequence is TGCGCCAGCAGCCAAGAGGCTAGCGGGGGGCTCGTTGAGCAGTTCTTC. It specifies CASSQEASGGLVEQFF.

The V call is TRBV6-5, the J call TRBJ2-7; 9 nucleotides agree with TRBD2. Germline-derived CDR1 and CDR2 are MNHEY and SVGAGI. Losses at the gene ends were 0 bases for V and 0 bases for J; bases not matched to a gene: 3. The CDR3 contains 16 residues. Here the CDR3 DNA reads TGTGCCAGCAGTTACTCGCGTAGCGGGGGCTCCTACGAGCAGTACTTC. This codes for CASSYSRSGGSYEQYF.

This chain uses TRBV30 with TRBJ1-2; a weak D match, TRBD1 (6 bases). The CDR3 sequence is 13 residues long. The germline V gene encodes CDR1 GTSNPN and CDR2 SVGIG (reference sequence). The V end was cut by 7 bases, the J end by 0 bases, with 12 bases between. The CDR3 loop is CASPRGSNYGYTF. Written as DNA, the CDR3 is TGTGCCTCCCCAAGGGGGTCTAACTATGGCTACACCTTC.

This clone was seen a handful of times. V and J are TRBV2 and TRBJ1-3; D might be TRBD1 (5 bases). The CDR3 loop spans 14 amino acids. Trimming cost V 4 bases and J 2 bases, with 9 bases left between them. The germline gives CDR1 SNHLY, CDR2 FYNNEI. CDR3 residues: CASSVQDTGNTIYF. The CDR3 bases are TGTGCCAGCAGTGTACAGGACACTGGAAACACCATATATTTT. The variable domain in full, completed from reference TRBV2 and TRBJ1-3, reads EPEVTQTPSHQVTQMGQEVILRCVPISNHLYFYWYRQILGQKVEFLVSFYNNEISEKSEIFDDQFSVERPDGSNFTLKIRSTKLEDSAMYFCASSVQDTGNTIYFGEGSWLTVV.

The rearrangement links TRBV5-1 to TRBJ2-5, with 13 bases fitting TRBD2. This CDR3 region has 17 residues. Unmatched junction bases numbered 3, after V lost 0 bases and J lost 1 base. CDR1 and CDR2 from the germline V gene are SGHRS and YFSETQ. This CDR3 reads CASSLAGTSGAQETQYF. CDR3 DNA: TGCGCCAGCAGCTTGGCTGGGACTAGCGGGGCCCAAGAGACCCAGTACTTC.

V gene TRBV19 combines with J gene TRBJ1-1; 7 nucleotides align to TRBD1. The germline V gene has CDR1 LNHDA and CDR2 SQIVND (reference sequence). The V and J ends lost 4 bases and 5 bases, in that order; junction bases with no gene match: 13. This CDR3 spans 16 amino acids. The CDR3 here is CASSRPTGHPLTEAFF. In DNA, the CDR3 is TGTGCCAGTAGTAGGCCGACAGGGCATCCTTTAACTGAAGCTTTCTTT.

This clone was recorded once. The V gene is TRBV7-7, the J gene TRBJ2-5, with D possibly being TRBD2 (5 bases). The CDR3 totals 15 residues. CDR1 and CDR2 (germline): SSHAT, FNYEAQ (reference sequence). Trimming left V 5 bases short and J 0 bases short, with 13 bases between. The CDR3 coding sequence is TGTGCCAGCAGCAAAGCATTAGCGTACCAAGAGACCCAGTACTTC. Its protein product is CASSKALAYQETQYF.

The V and J genes are TRBV4-2 and TRBJ2-3, with 8 bases matching TRBD1. The CDR3 length is 17 residues. The V and J ends lost 4 bases and 1 base, in that order; junction bases with no gene match: 10. Germline CDR1 and CDR2: LGHNA and YNFKEQ. The CDR3 bases are TGTGCCAGCAGCCCGAGTGGACAGGGTAAGCGCACAGATACGCAGTATTTT. Its protein product is CASSPSGQGKRTDTQYF.

The chain recombines TRBV18 with TRBJ2-5; 8 bases line up with TRBD2. Germline V lookup: CDR1 KGHSH, CDR2 LQKENI. This CDR3 region has 13 residues. V shed 6 bases and J 0 bases; nucleotides not matched to a gene: 0. Here the CDR3 reads CASSSGNQETQYF. The CDR3 coding sequence is TGTGCCAGCTCTAGCGGGAACCAAGAGACCCAGTACTTC.

This clone was seen only once. The CDR3 DNA is TGTGCCAGCCGGAACAGGGGCGGAGAGACCCAGTACTTC. It translates to CASRNRGGETQYF. This chain uses TRBV19 with TRBJ2-5; TRBD1 matches 7 bases. The CDR3 runs to 13 residues. J was trimmed by 4 bases and V by 9 bases; bases with no gene match: 8. The germline V gene encodes CDR1 LNHDA and CDR2 SQIVND (reference sequence).

The chain joins TRBV27 to TRBJ2-7; TRBD1 matches 7 bases. The ends lost 2 bases at V and 3 bases at J; junction bases unmatched: 7. The CDR3 extends over 15 amino acids. The germline V gene encodes CDR1 MNHEY and CDR2 SMNVEV (reference sequence). CDR3 coding DNA: TGTGCCAGCAGTTTAAGGGGGCTGAAACTCTACGAGCAGTACTTC. It translates to CASSLRGLKLYEQYF.

This rearrangement joins TRBV6-5 to TRBJ2-5; TRBD2 agrees at 12 bases. Germline V gene data show CDR1 as MNHEY and CDR2 as SVGAGI. V lost 7 bases and J lost 2; bases outside the gene matches: 5. The CDR3 length is 15 residues. The CDR3 here is CASTGLAGFQETQYF. In DNA, the CDR3 is TGTGCCAGCACGGGACTAGCGGGTTTTCAAGAGACCCAGTACTTC.

The gene calls are TRBV2 and TRBJ2-3, with D unresolved. Germline loops: CDR1 SNHLY, CDR2 FYNNEI. V lost 3 bases and J 4 bases, leaving 11 bases between the germline ends. This CDR3 has 14 amino acids. Written as DNA, the CDR3 is TGTGCCAGCAGTGAGCGAAACCACCCAGATACGCAGTATTTT. Translated, it gives CASSERNHPDTQYF. The full variable domain, with the rest looked up from reference TRBV2 and TRBJ2-3, is EPEVTQTPSHQVTQMGQEVILRCVPISNHLYFYWYRQILGQKVEFLVSFYNNEISEKSEIFDDQFSVERPDGSNFTLKIRSTKLEDSAMYFCASSERNHPDTQYFGPGTRLTVL.

This clone came up a few times. The chain links TRBV27 to TRBJ2-2; 11 positions match TRBD2. CDR1 MNHEY and CDR2 SMNVEV come from the germline V gene (reference sequence). There are 16 residues in the CDR3. V trimming: 8 bases; J trimming: 5 bases; junction bases outside the gene matches: 10. CDR3: CASRISGTSGTGELFF. CDR3 nucleotides: TGTGCCAGCCGGATCTCCGGGACTAGCGGAACCGGGGAGCTGTTTTTT.

Points on this clone: Germline and junction disagree at one end, which may indicate a read error. J is TRBJ1-1 and V is TRBV6-1; 12 bases line up with TRBD1. The CDR3 has 14 amino acids. Germline values: CDR1 MNHNS, CDR2 SASEGT. The CDR3 loop is CASSGDRGRDPWNF. The CDR3 DNA is TGTGCCAGCAGTGGGGACAGGGGGCGCGACCCATGGAACTTT.

The chain links TRBV30 to TRBJ2-7; tentative D call: TRBD1 (6 bases). The germline gives CDR1 GTSNPN, CDR2 SVGIG (reference sequence). With 3 bases removed from V and 3 bases from J, the gap between germline ends came to 15 bases. The CDR3 is 14 amino acids. In DNA form, the CDR3 reads TGTGCCTGGAGGGCGGACAGCGAAGGCTACGAGCAGTACTTC. Its protein product is CAWRADSEGYEQYF.

J is TRBJ2-2 and V is TRBV19; D gene uncertain. Deletions cut 9 bases from V and 3 bases from J, with 8 bases between. This CDR3 spans 12 amino acids. CDR1 is LNHDA and CDR2 is SQIVND in the germline V gene (reference sequence). CDR3 amino acids: CASRSHTGELFF. The CDR3, as DNA: TGTGCCAGCCGGTCGCACACCGGGGAGCTGTTTTTT.

CDR3 in amino acids: CASSEEPLARYRNEQFF. The CDR3 DNA follows: TGTGCCAGCAGTGAGGAGCCCCTAGCTAGATATAGGAATGAGCAGTTCTTC. This chain joins TRBV25-1 and TRBJ2-1, with D tentatively TRBD2 (5 bases). Trimming took 3 bases from V and 7 from J, leaving 22 bases between them. The CDR3 spans 17 residues. Germline values: CDR1 MGHDK, CDR2 SYGVNS.

For the CDR3, the DNA is TGTGCCAGCAGCTCGACCCCCCAGGGGGGCTATGGCTACACCTTC. It translates to CASSSTPQGGYGYTF. The chain has TRBV13 and TRBJ1-2, with 7 bases matching TRBD1. Germline V gene sequence: CDR1 PRHDT, CDR2 FYEKMQ (reference sequence). The CDR3 spans 15 residues. Germline trimming cut 4 bases from V and 4 bases from J; bases unmatched to any gene: 9. Looking up the rest from reference TRBV13 and TRBJ1-2 gives the full variable domain: AAGVIQSPRHLIKEKRETATLKCYPIPRHDTVYWYQQGPGQDPQFLISFYEKMQSDKGSIPDRFSAQQFSDYHSELNMSSLELGDSALYFCASSSTPQGGYGYTFGSGTRLTVV.

The CDR3 sequence is CASSASRNEKLFF. CDR3 DNA sequence: TGTGCCAGCAGCGCTAGTAGAAATGAAAAACTGTTTTTT. The chain uses TRBV7-3 and TRBJ1-4, with D unresolved. Between the trimmed V and J ends, which lost 5 bases and 5 bases, there was a span of 9 bases. The CDR3 contains 13 residues. CDR1 is SGHTA, CDR2 FQGTGA, per germline.

The chain carries TRBV4-1 and TRBJ1-2; 10 bases are a match to TRBD1. CDR1 and CDR2 from the germline V gene are MGHRA and YSYEKL. This CDR3 region has 17 residues. The ends lost 2 bases at V and 3 bases at J; junction bases unmatched: 9. The CDR3 protein is CASSQSLGTGEDYGYTF. As DNA, the CDR3 is TGCGCCAGCAGCCAAAGCCTAGGGACAGGGGAGGACTATGGCTACACCTTC.

This sequence joins TRBV7-8 and TRBJ1-5; the D gene is possibly TRBD1 (6 bases). V was cut by 5 bases and J by 0 bases, with 23 bases left in between. Germline CDR1 is SGHVS and CDR2 is FQNEAQ. The CDR3 extends over 19 amino acids. The CDR3 nucleotides are TGTGCCAGCAGCAGGGCGGGGGGGAGGGGGATTTATAGCAATCAGCCCCAGCATTTT. The encoded protein is CASSRAGGRGIYSNQPQHF.

This clone was found once. The chain employs TRBV7-3 and TRBJ2-1, with 9 bases fitting TRBD2. The CDR3 loop spans 15 amino acids. The ends lost 3 bases at V and 5 bases at J; junction bases unmatched: 5. CDR1 and CDR2 from the germline V gene are SGHTA and FQGTGA. This CDR3 reads CASSLGGGANNEQFF. CDR3 nucleotide sequence: TGTGCCAGCAGCTTGGGCGGGGGGGCCAACAATGAGCAGTTCTTC. Full variable domain (remainder filled in from reference TRBV7-3 and TRBJ2-1): GAGVSQTPSNKVTEKGKYVELRCDPISGHTALYWYRQSLGQGPEFLIYFQGTGAADDSGLPNDRFFAVRPEGSVSTLKIQRTERGDSAVYLCASSLGGGANNEQFFGPGTRLTVL.

The chain recombines TRBV10-1 with TRBJ2-5; 12 bases agree with TRBD1. Losses at the gene ends were 3 bases for V and 5 bases for J; bases not matched to a gene: 7. Germline V CDR1 and CDR2: WNHNN, SYGVQD (reference sequence). The CDR3 is made up of 16 amino acids. CDR3 sequence: CASSEGDRGRSETQYF. In DNA form, the CDR3 reads TGCGCCAGCAGTGAAGGGGACAGGGGGCGATCGGAGACCCAGTACTTC.

The chain uses TRBV6-4 and TRBJ2-1, with 16 bases lining up with TRBD2. Trimming at V came to 3 bases and at J to 3 bases, leaving 5 bases not matched to a gene. The CDR3 is made up of 18 amino acids. Germline V CDR1 and CDR2: MRHNA, SNTAGT. CDR3 sequence (DNA): TGTGCCAGCAGTGAGGGGACTAGCGGGGGGGCTAACTACAATGAGCAGTTCTTC. Translated, it gives CASSEGTSGGANYNEQFF.